This paragraph covers one TCR beta chain sequence. This clonotype was counted many times. Its target antigen remains unknown. The sample holds no much larger clone one base away, and base qualities are not on file. These data originate in a study of identical twins (dated by TCRdb to about 2016). For the study in its entirety: To test whether fetal clonotypes persist, this study deep-sequenced TCR alpha and beta repertoires from monozygotic twins, from unrelated adults of various ages, and from cord blood. To rule out contamination, replicate twin experiments were performed at different times with different library preparation protocols.

The full study reports these points: Compared with coincidental sharing between unrelated individuals, an excess of low generation-probability sequences was observed among out-of-frame TCR alpha sequences shared between twins. Fewer insertions were carried by abundant cord blood beta clonotypes; a weaker similar trend was observed in young adult naive repertoires, while no such trend was observed in memory repertoires. A weaker excess of twin sharing was found in beta out-of-frame sequences because the signal-to-noise ratio was lowered by fewer shared sequences. Out-of-frame TCR alpha sharing in monozygotic twins was systematically underestimated by recombination models, whereas sharing between unrelated individuals was in agreement with the recombination models. Conclusions relied on cross-sectional statistical analysis, since the same donors could not be followed over many years. Invariant T cells such as MAIT and iNKT could partly confound zero-insertion analyses, although diverse VJ usage argued against such confounding for most clonotypes.

Every donor was a healthy Caucasian. Three pairs of female monozygotic twins, all aged 18 to 29 years, made up the twin cohort. Positive isolation kits from Invitrogen were used to isolate the CD4+ and CD8+ T cell populations. The CDR3 measures 12 amino acids from cysteine to phenylalanine. Only the CDR3 DNA stays, 36 bases, in frame from base 1. V and J lose 3 bases and 8 bases, and a span of 8 bases separates them. Library method: 5' RACE. The instrument given in TCRdb is Illumina HiSeq 2000. A universal primer binding site was introduced by template switching, and a unique molecular identifier was present in the final cDNA, enabling accurate counting of TCR cDNA molecules. First-strand cDNA for TCR alpha and beta chains was synthesized from specific primers in the conserved constant-segment region. To control for contamination, each cDNA library was double barcoded with a SMART-Mk sample barcode plus Illumina barcodes. TruSeq adapter sequences and Illumina sample barcodes were added in two successive PCR steps. The TCR alpha and beta cDNA libraries were sequenced on the Illumina HiSeq platform using custom primers. The original methods were these. Raw reads were processed with MiGEC to extract unique molecular identifiers, and MiXCR was used to determine CDR3 positions. For each individual, recombination models were inferred using an EM algorithm with the repgenHMM and IGoR tools. The analysis of shared clonotypes was done with the tcR package in R, with sharing normalized by the product of cloneset sizes. To study raw recombination without the effects of thymic and clonal selection, out-of-frame nonproductive sequences were analyzed. TCRdb ran its own pipeline on the public reads, namely fastp trimming at Q25 and MiXCR clone calling, and kept in-frame beta chains. Every distinct CDR3 protein forms one entry, paired with its most common genes and DNA. TCRdb, rather than the study authors, made the V and J calls. The sample table shows approximately 230,000 distinct CDR3 sequences, and under 8.5% are seen once. The ten most abundant clones make up about 14% of the sample.

The same data also went into a second study, on T cells expressing NK-cell markers. The second study also describes: Three sorted T-cell subsets (CD3+CD56+NKG2C+, CD3+CD56+NKG2C- and CD3+CD56-NKG2C+) from under ten donors had their TCR beta-chain repertoires profiled. Among the eight sequenced donors, seven were HCMV-seropositive and one was HCMV-seronegative. In several experiments an anti-gammadeltaTCR antibody was added to restrict sorting to alphabetaTCR-expressing T cells. In a handful of donors, the dominant CD3+CD56+NKG2C+ clonotypes were among the top 10 CD8+ clonotypes and accounted for about 1.0-7.0% of CD8+ T cells. Those dominant clonotypes were again the most abundant among CD3+CD56-NKG2C+ cells in a few donors, at roughly 25-60.1%. Whether the expanded NKG2C-expressing T cell clones were specific for HCMV antigens remained unclear. All eight donors whose samples were sequenced were randomly selected healthy volunteers, three of them men and five women. HCMV-specific IgG was detected in serum with a commercial ELISA kit to determine HCMV serostatus. MIGEC was used to demultiplex reads and group the reads by UMI, and MiTCR was used to assemble and quantify clonotypes. To remove erroneous sequences, TCR cDNA sequences were retained only when supported by two or more reads. Downstream repertoire analysis used the tcR package, and clonotypes were matched across fractions by CDR3 nucleotide sequence plus V segment. VDJmatch was used to annotate antigen specificity against VDJdb, with one amino acid substitution allowed in CDR3.

This sequence was found in a woman aged 18-30 years in good health. In this chain, TRBV12-3 or TRBV12-4 is recombined with TRBJ2-1; no D segment can be confidently identified. Input material: CD8+ T cells sorted from blood. The DNA sequence is as follows: TGTGCCAGCAGTTTGGGTCCGGATGAGCAGTTCTTC. Its amino acids are CASSLGPDEQFF.